The rows below give T cell receptor beta chains drawn from one sample of a study of shared clonotypes between healthy human individuals. Some clones are missing from TCRdb's copy, which holds only in-frame ones; the method was immunoSEQ multiplex PCR. The table records roughly 2.1 million clones, 85% to 95% of them present only once. The material sequenced was naive CD8+ T cells from PBMCs. The receptor source for this set is a man aged 18 to 30 in good health. Some clones in this sample may be carry-over from other donors' samples. The CDR3 runs from the conserved cysteine through the conserved F or W. A D gene is named only where the DNA matches it firmly. A row's size may be missing; if present it is once, few, many or a size class.

D gene	J gene	clone size	V gene	CDR3 protein	CDR3 DNA
TRBD2	TRBJ2-1	-	TRBV28	CASHPPPSGRGNEQFF	TGTGCCAGCCACCCTCCCCCTAGCGGGAGGGGGAATGAGCAGTTCTTC
TRBD1	TRBJ2-6	-	TRBV7-9	CASSSPAGQGRSGANVLTF	TGTGCCAGCAGCTCACCCGCCGGACAGGGCAGGTCTGGGGCCAACGTCCTGACTTTC
TRBD1	TRBJ2-1	-	TRBV9	CASSTTRGHVFF	TGTGCCAGCAGCACGACCAGGGGGCACGTGTTCTTC
-	TRBJ1-1	-	TRBV19	CASSMKGDEAFF	TGTGCCAGTAGTATGAAGGGAGATGAAGCTTTCTTT
TRBD1	TRBJ2-1	-	TRBV7-3	CASSQDQFPGQGNNEQFF	TGTGCCAGCAGCCAAGACCAATTCCCGGGACAGGGGAACAATGAGCAGTTCTTC
TRBD2	TRBJ2-2	-	TRBV4-3	CASSQGTSGFTGELFF	TGCGCCAGCAGCCAGGGGACTAGCGGATTCACCGGGGAGCTGTTTTTT
-	TRBJ2-3	-	TRBV6-5	CASSVGLTDTQYF	TGTGCCAGCAGTGTCGGACTCACAGATACGCAGTATTTT
TRBD1	TRBJ1-5	-	TRBV7-2	CASSSRGGTNQPQHF	TGTGCCAGCAGCTCCCGAGGGGGCACCAATCAGCCCCAGCATTTT
-	TRBJ2-3	-	TRBV11-2	CASSLVLWGLLKDTQYF	TGTGCCAGCAGCTTAGTTTTATGGGGACTCCTCAAGGATACGCAGTATTTT
-	TRBJ1-4	once	TRBV5-8	CASSLTGSEKLFF	TGTGCCAGCAGCTTAACAGGGAGTGAAAAACTGTTTTTT
-	TRBJ2-1	-	TRBV7-9	CASSRGGNEQFF	TGTGCCAGCAGCCGCGGAGGCAATGAGCAGTTCTTC
TRBD2	TRBJ2-3	-	TRBV6-1	CASSEAQLAGDTQYF	TGTGCCAGCAGTGAAGCCCAACTAGCGGGAGATACGCAGTATTTT
-	TRBJ2-3	-	TRBV6-6	CASSHYGSSTDTQYF	TGTGCCAGCAGTCACTACGGATCTAGCACAGATACGCAGTATTTT
-	TRBJ1-1	few	TRBV19	CASRWAGNTEAFF	TGTGCCAGTAGATGGGCAGGGAACACTGAAGCTTTCTTT
-	TRBJ1-2	-	TRBV27	CASSSLDRAYGYTF	TGTGCCAGCAGTTCCCTCGACAGAGCCTATGGCTACACCTTC
TRBD2	TRBJ2-1	-	TRBV27	CASRGVSRNHNEQFF	TGTGCCAGTCGGGGGGTCTCACGTAATCACAATGAGCAGTTCTTC
TRBD1	TRBJ1-1	-	TRBV5-4	CASSPTGDPQAFF	TGTGCCAGCAGCCCGACAGGGGACCCGCAAGCTTTCTTT
TRBD1	TRBJ1-2	-	TRBV28	CASGDRGLGYGYTF	TGTGCCAGCGGGGACAGGGGGCTTGGGTATGGCTACACCTTC
-	TRBJ2-7	-	TRBV5-1	CASRGPSESYEQYF	TGCGCCAGCCGTGGGCCGAGCGAGTCCTACGAGCAGTACTTC
-	TRBJ2-2	-	TRBV7-9	CASSPLGAATGELFF	TGTGCCAGCAGCCCCCTGGGGGCAGCCACCGGGGAGCTGTTTTTT
TRBD1	TRBJ1-1	-	TRBV4-3	CASSQDIQGQGLTEAFF	TGCGCCAGCAGCCAAGATATTCAGGGACAGGGTCTGACTGAAGCTTTCTTT
-	TRBJ1-1	-	TRBV28	CASIPPYQAEENTEAFF	TGTGCCAGCATCCCCCCCTACCAGGCCGAGGAGAACACTGAAGCTTTCTTT
-	TRBJ2-5	-	TRBV9	CASSADSRQETQYF	TGTGCCAGCAGCGCTGACAGCCGACAAGAGACCCAGTACTTC
-	TRBJ2-1	few	TRBV7-9	CASSLFNEQFF	TGTGCCAGCAGCTTATTCAATGAGCAGTTCTTC
-	TRBJ1-1	few	TRBV29-1	CSVGVGWGNTEAFF	TGCAGCGTTGGAGTGGGCTGGGGGAACACTGAAGCTTTCTTT
-	TRBJ1-2	-	TRBV29-1	CSVVSENYGYTF	TGCAGCGTTGTATCGGAAAACTATGGCTACACCTTC
TRBD1	TRBJ2-3	once	TRBV11-2	CASSPRRTGGWTDTQYF	TGTGCCAGCAGCCCCCGCCGGACAGGGGGCTGGACAGATACGCAGTATTTT
-	TRBJ2-3	-	TRBV29-1	CSVEDGAGIVSDTQYF	TGCAGCGTTGAAGATGGGGCAGGGATTGTTTCAGATACGCAGTATTTT
-	TRBJ2-7	-	TRBV13	CASSSPRDGNYEQYF	TGTGCCAGCAGCTCCCCTCGGGACGGGAACTACGAGCAGTACTTC
TRBD1	TRBJ2-2	-	TRBV19	CASSTGQATGELFF	TGTGCCAGTAGTACGGGACAGGCCACCGGGGAGCTGTTTTTT
-	TRBJ1-1	-	TRBV30	CAWSVRGRDTEAFF	TGTGCCTGGAGTGTAAGGGGACGGGACACTGAAGCTTTCTTT
-	TRBJ1-1	-	TRBV6-5	CASSYRVNTEAFF	TGTGCCAGCAGTTACAGAGTGAACACTGAAGCTTTCTTT
TRBD2	TRBJ2-2	-	TRBV11-2	CASSLVAGGHGTGELFF	TGTGCCAGCAGCTTAGTAGCGGGAGGGCATGGAACCGGGGAGCTGTTTTTT
-	TRBJ1-5	-	TRBV28	CASSFTGFYNQPQHF	TGTGCCAGCAGTTTTACGGGGTTTTACAATCAGCCCCAGCATTTT
-	TRBJ1-6	-	TRBV27	CASRGPYNSPLHF	TGTGCCAGCAGGGGTCCCTATAATTCACCCCTCCACTTT
TRBD2	TRBJ2-2	-	TRBV28	CASSWGLAGTYTGELFF	TGTGCCAGCAGTTGGGGACTAGCGGGAACGTACACCGGGGAGCTGTTTTTT
-	TRBJ1-1	-	TRBV4-2	CASSQEELFPTEAFF	TGTGCCAGCAGCCAAGAAGAGCTCTTCCCGACTGAAGCTTTCTTT
-	TRBJ2-7	-	TRBV15	CATSRGDNSYEQYF	TGTGCCACCAGCAGAGGCGACAACTCCTACGAGCAGTACTTC
-	TRBJ2-7	-	TRBV27	CASRPLKLANSYEQYF	TGTGCCAGCAGGCCCCTCAAGCTAGCGAACTCCTACGAGCAGTACTTC
-	TRBJ2-7	-	TRBV6-4	CASSALWAADEQYF	TGTGCCAGCAGCGCCCTATGGGCGGCAGACGAGCAGTACTTC
-	TRBJ2-1	-	TRBV4-3	CASSQGQGLNEQFF	TGCGCCAGCAGCCAAGGCCAGGGGCTCAATGAGCAGTTCTTC
-	TRBJ1-4	-	TRBV11-2	CASSFGGANEKLFF	TGTGCCAGCAGCTTCGGAGGGGCTAATGAAAAACTGTTTTTT
-	TRBJ2-3	-	TRBV27	CASSLGARRDTQYF	TGTGCCAGCAGTTTAGGGGCTAGAAGAGATACGCAGTATTTT
TRBD1	TRBJ1-1	-	TRBV6-4	CASSAQGGANTEAFF	TGTGCCAGCAGTGCGCAGGGGGGAGCGAACACTGAAGCTTTCTTT
-	TRBJ2-5	-	TRBV7-9	CASSIAPSGETQYF	TGTGCCAGCAGCATAGCCCCGTCGGGAGAGACCCAGTACTTC
-	TRBJ1-1	-	TRBV5-1	CASSLALTGPDTEAFF	TGCGCCAGCAGCTTAGCCCTCACAGGGCCTGACACTGAAGCTTTCTTT
-	TRBJ2-5	-	TRBV18	CASSPLISTQETQYF	TGTGCCAGCTCACCCCTTATAAGCACCCAAGAGACCCAGTACTTC
-	TRBJ1-6	-	TRBV10-1	CATQGVNSPLHF	TGCGCCACCCAGGGAGTAAATTCACCCCTCCACTTT
TRBD1	TRBJ2-7	-	TRBV4-3	CASSQGTGVSEQYF	TGCGCCAGCAGCCAAGGGACAGGGGTGAGTGAGCAGTACTTC